The sequence of this TCR beta chain was determined in a study of regulatory T cells in long-lasting Graves disease. This clonotype was picked up many times. Arm-PCR of CDR3 regions and iRepertoire HTBI primers were used to build TCR beta libraries. In TCRdb, the multiplex PCR reads were re-called with MiXCR into one record per CDR3 protein. The sample has around 400,000 distinct CDR3 sequences; 15% are singletons. Time point in this sample: newly diagnosed GD, antithyroid drugs for less than 3 months. The TCR library was prepared using RNA isolated from PBMCs. V lost 9 bases and J lost 2; bases outside the gene matches: 9. Germline V gives CDR1 ENHRY, CDR2 SYGVKD. This CDR3 is 14 amino acids long.

The receptor was derived from a female donor with Graves disease. This specimen consisted of peripheral blood mononuclear cells (PBMCs), obtained at new diagnosis, from a patient treated with antithyroid drugs. J is TRBJ1-1 and V is TRBV10-3; 7 bases are a match to TRBD1. For the CDR3, the DNA is TGTGCCATAGATTCCGGGACAGACAACACTGAAGCTTTCTTT. Amino acids: CAIDSGTDNTEAFF.